This TCR beta chain was retrieved from a study of blood T cells in healthy people across ages. The CDR3 runs to 15 residues. The germline gives CDR1 SGHTA, CDR2 FQGNSA. V was cut by 3 bases and J by 4 bases, with 14 bases left in between. The authors ran a second PCR of roughly 6 to 11 cycles using a sample-barcoded 5' primer and a J-beta primer mix. TCRdb reprocessed the 5' RACE reads with MiXCR, giving one entry per CDR3 protein. The sample lists 2 million or so distinct CDR3 sequences; roughly 49% were seen once. The source of this sequence is a woman aged 40 to 55 in good health. The chain employs TRBV7-2 and TRBJ2-3; no firm D call. Sequenced material: blood. CDR3 amino acids: CASSFWSPGADTQYF. DNA for the CDR3: TGTGCCAGCAGCTTTTGGTCACCGGGTGCAGATACGCAGTATTTT.